These 19 T cell receptor beta chains came from one sample sequenced in a study of Ad26.COV2.S vaccination and SARS-CoV-2 variants (dated by TCRdb to the early 2020s). Interpreted using the paper, the treatment or condition label stands for: 19 received Ad26.COV2.S at low or high dose, single or two shots; 5 received placebo; per-sample allocation not given. For vaccine and placebo recipients, the sequenced repertoires came from samples collected on day 63 after the first injection. The receptor library was made with the immunoSEQ multiplex PCR assay. As stored in TCRdb, this immuneACCESS dataset retains in-frame rearrangements with V and J assigned. A fraction of the clones does not appear; measured against another copy, unresolved V genes explain less than half of the discrepancy, and the remainder lacks a known reason. This sample holds approximately 350,000 clones; 83% were observed only once. The ten most abundant clones make up about 7.4% of the sample.

Here the sequenced sample was peripheral blood, taken in a trial of Ad26.COV2.S vaccine versus placebo. The receptor source for this set is a person aged 18-65 years who received the Ad26.COV2.S COVID-19 vaccine or a placebo.

The rearrangement uses TRBV10-1 and TRBJ2-7; D not resolved. V lost 0 bases and J 5 bases, leaving 11 bases between the germline ends. The CDR3 consists of 14 residues. Germline V gene lookup returns CDR1 WNHNN and CDR2 SYGVQD (reference sequence). The CDR3: CASSESGRFHEQYF. The CDR3 DNA reads TGCGCCAGCAGTGAGTCGGGAAGGTTCCACGAGCAGTACTTC.

The chain uses TRBV2 and TRBJ1-2; D is undetermined. CDR1 is SNHLY, CDR2 FYNNEI, per germline. The CDR3 runs 12 residues. V was pared by 6 bases and J by 4 bases, with 9 bases between. CDR3 in amino acids: CASRAGGYGYTF. The CDR3 DNA is TGTGCCAGCAGGGCAGGCGGCTATGGCTACACCTTC.

The CDR3, as DNA: TGTGCCAGCAGACCCCCGACAGGGGCTGGCTACACCTTC. It specifies CASRPPTGAGYTF. J is TRBJ1-2 and V is TRBV6-6, with 8 bases aligning to TRBD1. V shed 6 bases and J 7 bases; nucleotides not matched to a gene: 7. The CDR3 runs 13 residues. Germline loops: CDR1 MNHNY, CDR2 SVGAGI (reference sequence).

This clone turned up a few times. The V call is TRBV7-2, the J call TRBJ1-6; D might be TRBD1 (5 bases). CDR1 and CDR2 from the germline V gene are SGHTA and FQGNSA. Trimming pared 1 base from V and 6 bases from J, leaving 16 bases between. This CDR3 comprises 17 residues. Here the CDR3 DNA reads TGTGCCAGCAGCTTAGGGGTGTGGGGCGGCCTTAATTCACCCCTCCACTTT. It is translated as CASSLGVWGGLNSPLHF.

This clone was detected only once. The gene calls are TRBV18 and TRBJ1-1; D ambiguous. The CDR3 totals 13 residues. CDR1 KGHSH and CDR2 LQKENI come from the germline V gene. V was shortened by 6 bases and J by 7 bases, with 15 bases between the two germline ends. DNA of the CDR3: TGTGCCAGCTCCCGAAGCAACCTGGGTGAAGCTTTCTTT. Protein: CASSRSNLGEAFF.

This chain uses TRBV7-7 with TRBJ2-1; D call uncertain. V was pared by 5 bases and J by 10 bases, with 18 bases between. CDR1 is SSHAT and CDR2 is FNYEAQ in the germline V gene (reference sequence). The CDR3 covers 14 residues. The CDR3 DNA sequence: TGTGCCAGCAGCCTGGGATTGAACTCCGGCGAGCAGTTCTTC. Amino acids: CASSLGLNSGEQFF.

V usage is TRBV19 and J usage is TRBJ2-7, with 9 bases aligning to TRBD1. The V gene end was trimmed by 3 bases and the J gene end by 7 bases; junction bases not matched to a gene: 10. Germline values: CDR1 LNHDA, CDR2 SQIVND (reference sequence). This CDR3 is built from 15 residues. The CDR3 DNA is TGTGCCAGTAGTATTGTTTGGGACAGGGAGAAGGAGCAGTACTTC. Protein product: CASSIVWDREKEQYF.

The CDR3 nucleotides read TGTGCCAGCACCCTACCGGGACGGTCCTACGAGCAGTACTTC. Encoded protein: CASTLPGRSYEQYF. V is TRBV7-2 and J is TRBJ2-7, with D perhaps matching TRBD1 or TRBD2 (5 bases each). V was trimmed by 7 bases and J by 1 base, leaving 14 bases between them. Germline V gives CDR1 SGHTA, CDR2 FQGNSA. The CDR3 covers 14 residues.

This clone was counted only a few times. This rearrangement joins TRBV19 to TRBJ2-5; D is undetermined. Germline CDR1 reads LNHDA; CDR2 reads SQIVND (reference sequence). V was cut by 9 bases and J by 5 bases, with 13 bases left in between. This CDR3 has 12 residues. The CDR3 here is CASGPSGETQYF. In DNA form, the CDR3 reads TGTGCCAGCGGCCCGTCCGGGGAGACCCAGTACTTC.

J is TRBJ2-7 and V is TRBV7-9; TRBD2 might be the D (5 bases). V gave up 8 bases and J gave up 6 bases, with 23 bases separating them. The CDR3 has 15 amino acids. Germline values: CDR1 SEHNR, CDR2 FQNEAQ (reference sequence). CDR3 DNA sequence: TGTGCCAGCGATGCGGGCAGTAGTCGGATTGGCGAGCAGTACTTC. Protein sequence: CASDAGSSRIGEQYF.

The V gene is TRBV5-1, the J gene TRBJ2-2; TRBD2 matches at 13 bases. Per the germline V gene, CDR1 is SGHRS and CDR2 is YFSETQ. The trim removed 4 bases at V and 2 bases at J, leaving 5 bases unmatched. The CDR3 spans 17 residues. The CDR3 here is CASSAGGLAGNTGELFF. As DNA, the CDR3 is TGCGCCAGCAGCGCCGGGGGACTAGCGGGAAACACCGGGGAGCTGTTTTTT.

This clone was counted once. V is TRBV7-8 and J is TRBJ2-3, with D tentatively TRBD1 or TRBD2 (5 bases each). Germline loops: CDR1 SGHVS, CDR2 FQNEAQ. The CDR3 is 17 amino acids. V was shortened by 3 bases and J by 6 bases, with 22 bases between the two germline ends. The CDR3 region is CASSFMAPTGLRDTQYF. CDR3 bases: TGTGCCAGCAGCTTTATGGCCCCCACAGGACTGCGGGATACGCAGTATTTT.

This chain connects TRBV7-9 to TRBJ1-2, with 7 bases aligning to TRBD1. V dropped 5 bases and J dropped 5; count of bases not matched to a gene: 8. Looked up from germline, CDR1 is SEHNR and CDR2 is FQNEAQ (reference sequence). The CDR3 consists of 14 residues. CDR3 sequence (DNA): TGTGCCAGCAGCCCCGTGGGACAGTCTTATGGCTACACCTTC. Its translation: CASSPVGQSYGYTF. The full variable domain, completed using reference TRBV7-9 and TRBJ1-2, is DTGVSQNPRHKITKRGQNVTFRCDPISEHNRLYWYRQTLGQGPEFLTYFQNEAQLEKSRLLSDRFSAERPKGSFSTLEIQRTEQGDSAMYLCASSPVGQSYGYTFGSGTRLTVV.

This clone came up once. The chain links TRBV12-3 or TRBV12-4 to TRBJ1-2; D perhaps matches TRBD1 (5 bases). V lost 2 bases and J lost 4, with 8 bases in between. The CDR3 length is 13 residues. The DNA for the CDR3 is TGTGCCAGCAGTTTACAGGGAGGCTATGGCTACACCTTC. It encodes CASSLQGGYGYTF.

The V and J genes are TRBV10-1 and TRBJ2-7; D remains ambiguous. The germline V and J ends were trimmed by 3 bases and 3 bases, with 6 bases remaining between them. This CDR3 is built from 12 residues. Germline loops: CDR1 WNHNN, CDR2 SYGVQD (reference sequence). As DNA, the CDR3 is TGCGCCAGCAGTGACGGCCTCTACGAGCAGTACTTC. This gives the protein CASSDGLYEQYF.

The chain links TRBV5-4 to TRBJ2-7; TRBD1 aligns across 9 bases. This CDR3 comprises 14 residues. CDR1 SGHNT and CDR2 YYREEE come from the germline V gene (reference sequence). V dropped 3 bases and J dropped 2; count of bases not matched to a gene: 3. The CDR3 DNA reads TGTGCCAGCAGCTCGGGACAGGGAACCTACGAGCAGTACTTC. It codes for CASSSGQGTYEQYF. The whole variable domain, filled in from reference TRBV5-4 and TRBJ2-7, reads ETGVTQSPTHLIKTRGQQVTLRCSSQSGHNTVSWYQQALGQGPQFIFQYYREEENGRGNFPPRFSGLQFPNYSSELNVNALELDDSALYLCASSSGQGTYEQYFGPGTRLTVT.

The chain employs TRBV5-6 and TRBJ1-3; 8 positions agree with TRBD1. Germline CDR1 reads SGHDT; CDR2 reads YYEEEE. This CDR3 has 17 residues. The trim removed 4 bases at V and 4 bases at J, leaving 13 bases unmatched. The CDR3 reads CASSPLDRARTGNTIYF. The CDR3 nucleotides read TGTGCCAGCAGCCCGTTGGACAGGGCGAGGACCGGAAACACCATATATTTT.

V gene TRBV19 combines with J gene TRBJ1-5; D ambiguous. The CDR3 loop spans 16 amino acids. The germline V gene encodes CDR1 LNHDA and CDR2 SQIVND (reference sequence). Trimming removed 6 bases from V and 4 bases from J, with 19 bases in between. CDR3 in amino acids: CASRRVLDLTNQPQHF. As DNA, the CDR3 is TGTGCCAGTAGACGGGTACTCGACTTAACGAATCAGCCCCAGCATTTT.

V is TRBV20-1 and J is TRBJ2-5; no definite D call. Per the germline V gene, CDR1 is DFQATT and CDR2 is SNEGSKA (reference sequence). V lost 7 bases and J 5 bases, leaving 5 bases between the germline ends. This CDR3 has 9 residues. CDR3 amino acids: CSVGETQYF. The CDR3 nucleotides read TGCAGTGTAGGGGAGACCCAGTACTTC.